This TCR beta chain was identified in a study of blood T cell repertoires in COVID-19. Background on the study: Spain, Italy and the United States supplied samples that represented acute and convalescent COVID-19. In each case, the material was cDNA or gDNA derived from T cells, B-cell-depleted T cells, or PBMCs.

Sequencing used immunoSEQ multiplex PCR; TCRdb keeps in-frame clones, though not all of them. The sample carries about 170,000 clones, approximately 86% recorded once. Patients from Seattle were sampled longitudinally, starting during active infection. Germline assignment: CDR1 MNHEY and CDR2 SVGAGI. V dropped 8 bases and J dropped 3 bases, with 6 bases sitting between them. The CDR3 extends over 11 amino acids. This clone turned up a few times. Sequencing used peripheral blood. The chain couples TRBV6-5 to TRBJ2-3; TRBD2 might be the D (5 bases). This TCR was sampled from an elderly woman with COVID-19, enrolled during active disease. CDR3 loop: CASGGTDTQYF. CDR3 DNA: TGTGCCAGCGGCGGGACAGATACGCAGTATTTT.